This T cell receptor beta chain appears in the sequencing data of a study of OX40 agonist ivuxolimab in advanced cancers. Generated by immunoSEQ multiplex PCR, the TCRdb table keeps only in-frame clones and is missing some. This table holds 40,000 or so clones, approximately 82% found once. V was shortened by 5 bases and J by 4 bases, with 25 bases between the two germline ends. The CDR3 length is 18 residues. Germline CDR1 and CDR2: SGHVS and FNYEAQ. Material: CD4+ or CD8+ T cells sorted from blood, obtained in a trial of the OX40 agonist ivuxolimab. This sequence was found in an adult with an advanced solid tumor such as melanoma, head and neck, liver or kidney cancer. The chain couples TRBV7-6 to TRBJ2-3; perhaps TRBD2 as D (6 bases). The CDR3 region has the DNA TGTGCCAGCAGCCGCGGTCTGGCGGGATTAAAGCGGGCAGATACGCAGTATTTT. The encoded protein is CASSRGLAGLKRADTQYF.